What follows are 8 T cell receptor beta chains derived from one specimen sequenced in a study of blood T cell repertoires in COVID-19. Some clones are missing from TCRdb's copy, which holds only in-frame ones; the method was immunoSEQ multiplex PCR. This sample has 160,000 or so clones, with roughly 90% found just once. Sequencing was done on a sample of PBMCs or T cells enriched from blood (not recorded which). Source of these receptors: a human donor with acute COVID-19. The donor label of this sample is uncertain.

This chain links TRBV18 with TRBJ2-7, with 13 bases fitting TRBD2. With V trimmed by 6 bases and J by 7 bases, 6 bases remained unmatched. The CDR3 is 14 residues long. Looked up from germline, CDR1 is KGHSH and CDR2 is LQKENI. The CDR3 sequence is CASSPVGLAGEQYF. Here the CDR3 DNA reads TGTGCCAGCTCTCCCGTGGGACTAGCGGGGGAGCAGTACTTC.

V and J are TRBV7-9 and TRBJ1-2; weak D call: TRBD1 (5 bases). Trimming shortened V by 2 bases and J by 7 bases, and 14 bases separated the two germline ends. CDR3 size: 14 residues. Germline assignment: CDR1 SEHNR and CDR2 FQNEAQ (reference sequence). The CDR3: CASSLLPTQGGYTF. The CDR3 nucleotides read TGTGCCAGCAGCTTACTCCCAACTCAGGGTGGCTACACCTTC.

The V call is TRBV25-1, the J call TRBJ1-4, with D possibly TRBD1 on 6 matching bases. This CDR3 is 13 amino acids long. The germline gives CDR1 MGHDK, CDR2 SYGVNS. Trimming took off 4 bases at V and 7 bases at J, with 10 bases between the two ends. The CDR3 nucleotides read TGTGCCAGCAGTGGGTGGGACACTGAAAAACTGTTTTTT. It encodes CASSGWDTEKLFF.

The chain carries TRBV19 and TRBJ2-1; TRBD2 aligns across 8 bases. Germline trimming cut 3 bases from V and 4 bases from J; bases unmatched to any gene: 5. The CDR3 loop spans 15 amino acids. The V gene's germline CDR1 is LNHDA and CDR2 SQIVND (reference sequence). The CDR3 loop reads CASSIASGQYNEQFF. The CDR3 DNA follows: TGTGCCAGTAGTATCGCTAGCGGGCAGTACAATGAGCAGTTCTTC.

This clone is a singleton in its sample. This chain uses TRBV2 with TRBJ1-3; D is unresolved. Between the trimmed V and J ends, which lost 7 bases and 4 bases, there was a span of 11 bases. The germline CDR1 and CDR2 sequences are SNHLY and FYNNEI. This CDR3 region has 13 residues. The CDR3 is CASTRTEGNTIYF. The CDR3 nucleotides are TGTGCCAGCACCCGGACTGAAGGAAACACCATATATTTT.

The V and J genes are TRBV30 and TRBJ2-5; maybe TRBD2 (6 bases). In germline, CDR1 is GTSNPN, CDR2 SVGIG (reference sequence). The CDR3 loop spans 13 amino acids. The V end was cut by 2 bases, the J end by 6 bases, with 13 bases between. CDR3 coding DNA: TGTGCCTGGAGTAGGAGGGGCGCCCAGACCCAGTACTTC. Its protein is CAWSRRGAQTQYF.

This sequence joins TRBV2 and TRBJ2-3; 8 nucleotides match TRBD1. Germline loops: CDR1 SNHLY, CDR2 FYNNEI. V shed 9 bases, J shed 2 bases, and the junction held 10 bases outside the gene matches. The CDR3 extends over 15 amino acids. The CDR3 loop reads CASETGGVFTDTQYF. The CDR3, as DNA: TGTGCCAGTGAAACAGGGGGAGTGTTCACAGATACGCAGTATTTT.

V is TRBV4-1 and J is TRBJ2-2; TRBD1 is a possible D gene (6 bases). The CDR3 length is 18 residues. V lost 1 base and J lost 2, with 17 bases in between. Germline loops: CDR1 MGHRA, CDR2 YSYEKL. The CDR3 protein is CASSQVGRPGVNTGELFF. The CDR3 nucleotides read TGCGCCAGCAGCCAAGTTGGTCGTCCAGGGGTAAACACCGGGGAGCTGTTTTTT.